The 3 T cell receptor beta chains reported below all come from one sample, sequenced in a study of CD8 T cells in ankylosing spondylitis. Study-wide points: Within ankylosing spondylitis blood, a TCR beta motif made up of eight or nine highly homologous variants appeared to be characteristic.

TCRdb used MiXCR to reprocess the 5' RACE reads, holding one entry per CDR3 protein. The sample shows fewer than 450,000 distinct CDR3 sequences, roughly 15% of them seen only once. These TCRs are of unknown antigen specificity. The sequenced sample was blood, either unsorted or a sorted T cell fraction (not recorded which). The receptors here all came from a male donor with ankylosing spondylitis.

This clonotype was found a few times. This chain links TRBV6-5 with TRBJ2-7; TRBD1 might be the D (6 bases). The CDR3 is 14 residues long. The V end lost 2 bases, the J end lost 4 bases, and 12 bases lay between the germline ends. Germline CDR1 MNHEY, CDR2 SVGAGI. Here the CDR3 reads CASSYPQQGYEQYF. The CDR3 DNA follows: TGTGCCAGCAGTTACCCCCAACAGGGTTACGAGCAGTACTTC.

This chain links TRBV28 with TRBJ2-7; 8 nucleotides line up with TRBD2. CDR3 size: 13 residues. CDR1 is MDHEN, CDR2 SYDVKM, per germline. Trimming took 6 bases from V and 5 from J; bases not matched to a gene: 6. CDR3 nucleotide sequence: TGTGCCAGCAGACCACTAGCGGTCCACGAGCAGTACTTC. Protein: CASRPLAVHEQYF.

The CDR3 coding sequence is TGTGCCAGCAGCTTGAGTCGGGGAACCGGTGACTATGAGCAGTTCTTC. Amino acid sequence: CASSLSRGTGDYEQFF. The J gene is TRBJ2-1, the V gene TRBV5-6, with D possibly matching TRBD2 (5 bases). V dropped 1 base and J dropped 8 bases, with 19 bases sitting between them. The CDR3 totals 16 residues. Germline V gene lookup returns CDR1 SGHDT and CDR2 YYEEEE.